The next 5 T cell receptor beta chains were all read from a single sample in a study of blood T cell repertoires in COVID-19. Generated by immunoSEQ multiplex PCR, the TCRdb table keeps only in-frame clones and is missing some. The sample contains around 120,000 clones, over 70% of which appear only once. The specimen sequenced was peripheral blood. The receptor source for this set is a woman between 65 and 79 years old with acute or convalescent COVID-19.

The chain employs TRBV27 and TRBJ1-2, with TRBD1 matching over 7 bases. Germline values: CDR1 MNHEY, CDR2 SMNVEV (reference sequence). This CDR3 contains 16 residues. The J segment lost 8 bases and the V segment lost 0 bases, leaving 12 bases of the junction unmatched. Here the CDR3 DNA reads TGTGCCAGCAGTTTATCGCGCGGGACAGAAGTAGGCGGCTACACCTTC. Translation: CASSLSRGTEVGGYTF.

This sequence joins TRBV11-2 and TRBJ2-7; no clear D gene. Trimming shortened V by 0 bases and J by 4 bases, and 13 bases separated the two germline ends. The germline V gene encodes CDR1 SGHAT and CDR2 FQNNGV. The CDR3 extends over 15 amino acids. In DNA form, the CDR3 reads TGTGCCAGCAGCTTAGATCTCACAGAGCCATACGAGCAGTACTTC. This sequence encodes CASSLDLTEPYEQYF.

The chain couples TRBV6-5 to TRBJ1-2; the match to TRBD1 covers 9 bases. The V segment lost 5 bases and the J segment 2 bases; nucleotides outside the gene matches: 6. The CDR3 consists of 15 residues. Germline loops: CDR1 MNHEY, CDR2 SVGAGI. As DNA, the CDR3 is TGTGCCAGCAGTATGGGACAGGGAAGGAACTATGGCTACACCTTC. Translating gives CASSMGQGRNYGYTF.

The CDR3 is CASSLGGTTGSSYSPLHF. As DNA, the CDR3 is TGTGCCAGCAGCTTAGGCGGTACGACGGGATCAAGTTATTCACCCCTCCACTTT. The gene calls are TRBV7-9 and TRBJ1-6; the D is unclear. The length of the CDR3 is 18 residues. V was trimmed by 1 base and J by 8 bases, leaving 21 bases between them. CDR1 is SEHNR, CDR2 FQNEAQ, per germline (reference sequence). Based on the CDR3 plus reference TRBV7-9 and TRBJ1-6, the full variable domain is DTGVSQNPRHKITKRGQNVTFRCDPISEHNRLYWYRQTLGQGPEFLTYFQNEAQLEKSRLLSDRFSAERPKGSFSTLEIQRTEQGDSAMYLCASSLGGTTGSSYSPLHFGNGTRLTVT.

V gene TRBV7-2 combines with J gene TRBJ2-7, with 7 positions matching TRBD2. The V gene end was trimmed by 5 bases and the J gene end by 6 bases; junction bases not matched to a gene: 4. CDR1 and CDR2 from the germline V gene are SGHTA and FQGNSA. CDR3 size: 12 residues. The CDR3 sequence is CASSRPGGEQYF. The CDR3 DNA reads TGTGCCAGCAGCCGTCCGGGAGGCGAGCAGTACTTC.